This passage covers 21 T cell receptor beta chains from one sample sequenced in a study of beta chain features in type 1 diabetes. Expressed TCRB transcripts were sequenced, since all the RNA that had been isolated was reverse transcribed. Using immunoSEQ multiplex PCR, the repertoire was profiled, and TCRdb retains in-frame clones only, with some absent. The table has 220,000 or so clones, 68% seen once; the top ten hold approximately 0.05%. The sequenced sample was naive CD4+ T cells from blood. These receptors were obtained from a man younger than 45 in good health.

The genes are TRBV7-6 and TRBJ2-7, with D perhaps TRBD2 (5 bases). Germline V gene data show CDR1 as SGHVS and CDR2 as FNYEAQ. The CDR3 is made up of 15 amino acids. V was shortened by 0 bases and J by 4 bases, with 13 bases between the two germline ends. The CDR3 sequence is CASSLAGVWAYEQYF. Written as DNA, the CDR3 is TGTGCCAGCAGCTTAGCGGGAGTTTGGGCGTACGAGCAGTACTTC. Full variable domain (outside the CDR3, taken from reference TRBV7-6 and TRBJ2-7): GAGVSQSPRYKVTKRGQDVALRCDPISGHVSLYWYRQALGQGPEFLTYFNYEAQQDKSGLPNDRFSAERPEGSISTLTIQRTEQRDSAMYRCASSLAGVWAYEQYFGPGTRLTVT.

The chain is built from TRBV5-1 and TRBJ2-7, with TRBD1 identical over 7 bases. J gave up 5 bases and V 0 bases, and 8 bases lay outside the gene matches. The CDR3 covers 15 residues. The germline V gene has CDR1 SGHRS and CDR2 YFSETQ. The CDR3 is CASSLGTGAFHEQYF. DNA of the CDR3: TGCGCCAGCAGCTTGGGGACAGGCGCCTTCCACGAGCAGTACTTC. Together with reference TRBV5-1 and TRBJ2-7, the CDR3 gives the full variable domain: KAGVTQTPRYLIKTRGQQVTLSCSPISGHRSVSWYQQTPGQGLQFLFEYFSETQRNKGNFPGRFSGRQFSNSRSEMNVSTLELGDSALYLCASSLGTGAFHEQYFGPGTRLTVT.

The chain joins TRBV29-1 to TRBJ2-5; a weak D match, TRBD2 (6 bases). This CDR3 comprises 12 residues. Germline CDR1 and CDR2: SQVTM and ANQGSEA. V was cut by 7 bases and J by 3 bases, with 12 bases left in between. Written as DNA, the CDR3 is TGCAGCGGGCTGGGACTGGAAGAGACCCAGTACTTC. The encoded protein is CSGLGLEETQYF.

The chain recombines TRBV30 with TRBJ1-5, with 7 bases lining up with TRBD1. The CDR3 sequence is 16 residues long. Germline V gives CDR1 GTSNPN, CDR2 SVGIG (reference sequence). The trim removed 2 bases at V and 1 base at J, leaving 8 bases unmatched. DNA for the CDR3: TGTGCCTGGAGTTCAAGGGGGCGCGCGAGCAATCAGCCCCAGCATTTT. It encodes CAWSSRGRASNQPQHF.

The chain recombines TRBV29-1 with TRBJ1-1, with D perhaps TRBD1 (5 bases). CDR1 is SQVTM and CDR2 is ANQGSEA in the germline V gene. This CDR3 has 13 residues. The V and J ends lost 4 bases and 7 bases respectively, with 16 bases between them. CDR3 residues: CSVVERGKGEAFF. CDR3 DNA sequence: TGCAGCGTTGTGGAGAGGGGAAAAGGTGAAGCTTTCTTT.

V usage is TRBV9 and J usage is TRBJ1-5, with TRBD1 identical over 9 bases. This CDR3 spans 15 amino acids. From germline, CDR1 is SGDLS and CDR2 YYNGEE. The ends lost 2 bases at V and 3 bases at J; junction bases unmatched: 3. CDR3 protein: CASSVGTGTNQPQHF. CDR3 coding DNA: TGTGCCAGCAGCGTTGGGACAGGGACCAATCAGCCCCAGCATTTT.

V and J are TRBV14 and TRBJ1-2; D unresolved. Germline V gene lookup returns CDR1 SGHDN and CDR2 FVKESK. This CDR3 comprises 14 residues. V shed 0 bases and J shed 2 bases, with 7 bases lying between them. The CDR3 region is CASSQDRRNYGYTF. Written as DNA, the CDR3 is TGTGCCAGCAGCCAAGACCGCAGGAACTATGGCTACACCTTC.

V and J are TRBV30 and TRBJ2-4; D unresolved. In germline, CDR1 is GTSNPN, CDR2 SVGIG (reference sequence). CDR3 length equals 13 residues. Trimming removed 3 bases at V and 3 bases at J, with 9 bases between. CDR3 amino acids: CAWRHGSKNIQYF. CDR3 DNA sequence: TGTGCCTGGAGACATGGCAGCAAAAACATTCAGTACTTC.

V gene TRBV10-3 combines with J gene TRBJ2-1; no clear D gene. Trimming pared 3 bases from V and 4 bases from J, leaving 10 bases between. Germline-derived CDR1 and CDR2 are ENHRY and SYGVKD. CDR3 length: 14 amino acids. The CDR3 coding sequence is TGTGCCATCAGTGAAGGTAGCCCGTACAATGAGCAGTTCTTC. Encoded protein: CAISEGSPYNEQFF.

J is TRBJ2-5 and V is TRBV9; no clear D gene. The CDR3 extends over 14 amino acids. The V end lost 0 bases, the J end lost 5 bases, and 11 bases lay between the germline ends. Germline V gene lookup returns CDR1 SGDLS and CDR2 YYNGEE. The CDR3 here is CASSVGSRWETQYF. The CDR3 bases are TGTGCCAGCAGCGTAGGTTCGAGGTGGGAGACCCAGTACTTC.

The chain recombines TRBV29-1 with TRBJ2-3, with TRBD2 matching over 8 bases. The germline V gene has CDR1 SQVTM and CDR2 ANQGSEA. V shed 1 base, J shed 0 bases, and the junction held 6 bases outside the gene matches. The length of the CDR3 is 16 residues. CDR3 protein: CSVEGRASGSTDTQYF. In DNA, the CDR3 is TGCAGCGTTGAAGGCCGGGCTAGCGGGAGCACAGATACGCAGTATTTT.

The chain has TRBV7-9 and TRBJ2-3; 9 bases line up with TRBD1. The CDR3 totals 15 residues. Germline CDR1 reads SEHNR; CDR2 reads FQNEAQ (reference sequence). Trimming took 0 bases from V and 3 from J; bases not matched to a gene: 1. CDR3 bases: TGTGCCAGCAGCTTAGCTGGGACAGGGACAGATACGCAGTATTTT. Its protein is CASSLAGTGTDTQYF.

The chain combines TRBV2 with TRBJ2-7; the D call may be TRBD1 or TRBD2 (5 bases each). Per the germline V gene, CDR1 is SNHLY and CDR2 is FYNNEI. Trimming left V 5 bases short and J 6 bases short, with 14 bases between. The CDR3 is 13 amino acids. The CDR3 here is CASSRLGPGEQYF. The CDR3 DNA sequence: TGTGCCAGCAGTCGACTGGGACCGGGCGAGCAGTACTTC. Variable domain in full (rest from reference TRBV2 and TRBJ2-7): EPEVTQTPSHQVTQMGQEVILRCVPISNHLYFYWYRQILGQKVEFLVSFYNNEISEKSEIFDDQFSVERPDGSNFTLKIRSTKLEDSAMYFCASSRLGPGEQYFGPGTRLTVT.

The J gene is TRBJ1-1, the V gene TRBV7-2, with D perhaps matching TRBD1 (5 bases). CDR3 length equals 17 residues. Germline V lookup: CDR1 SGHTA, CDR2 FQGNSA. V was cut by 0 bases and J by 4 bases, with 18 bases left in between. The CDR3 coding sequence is TGTGCCAGCAGCTTAGCCGGGTTTTCGGGACGCGGCACTGAAGCTTTCTTT. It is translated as CASSLAGFSGRGTEAFF.

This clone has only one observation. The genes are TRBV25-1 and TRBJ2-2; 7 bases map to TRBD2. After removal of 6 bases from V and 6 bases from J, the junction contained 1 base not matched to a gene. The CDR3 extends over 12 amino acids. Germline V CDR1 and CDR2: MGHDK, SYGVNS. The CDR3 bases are TGTGCCAGCAGGGGGAGGGCCGGGGAGCTGTTTTTT. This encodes CASRGRAGELFF.

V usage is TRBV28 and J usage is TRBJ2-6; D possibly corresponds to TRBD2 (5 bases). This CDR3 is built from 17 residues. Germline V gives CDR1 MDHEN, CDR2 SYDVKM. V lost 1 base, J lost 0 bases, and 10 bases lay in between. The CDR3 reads CASSLLFGSSGANVLTF. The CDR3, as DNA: TGTGCCAGCAGTTTATTATTTGGGAGCTCTGGGGCCAACGTCCTGACTTTC.

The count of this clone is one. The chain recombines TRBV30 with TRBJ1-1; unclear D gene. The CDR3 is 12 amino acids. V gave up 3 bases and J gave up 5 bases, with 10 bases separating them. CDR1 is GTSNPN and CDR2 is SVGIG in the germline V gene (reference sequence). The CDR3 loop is CAWSDYGTEAFF. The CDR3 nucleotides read TGTGCCTGGAGCGATTATGGGACTGAAGCTTTCTTT.

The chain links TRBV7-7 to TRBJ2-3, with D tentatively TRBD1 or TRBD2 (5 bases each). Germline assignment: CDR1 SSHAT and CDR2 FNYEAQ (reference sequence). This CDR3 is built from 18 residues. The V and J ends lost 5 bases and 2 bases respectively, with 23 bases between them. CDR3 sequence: CASSPQPGTFGPTDTQYF. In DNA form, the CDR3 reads TGTGCCAGCAGCCCCCAACCGGGGACCTTTGGGCCCACAGATACGCAGTATTTT.

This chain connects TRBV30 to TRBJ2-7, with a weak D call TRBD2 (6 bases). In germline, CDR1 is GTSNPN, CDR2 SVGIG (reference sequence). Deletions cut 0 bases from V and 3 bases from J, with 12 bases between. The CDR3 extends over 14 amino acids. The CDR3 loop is CAWSVRRDGYEQYF. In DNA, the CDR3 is TGTGCCTGGAGTGTAAGGCGGGACGGCTACGAGCAGTACTTC.

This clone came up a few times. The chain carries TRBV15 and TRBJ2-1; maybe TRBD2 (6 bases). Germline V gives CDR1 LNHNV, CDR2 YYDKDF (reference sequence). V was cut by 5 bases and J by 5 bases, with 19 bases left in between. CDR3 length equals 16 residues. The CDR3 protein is CATSGLADFLHNEQFF. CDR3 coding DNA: TGTGCCACCAGCGGGTTAGCGGACTTTTTGCACAATGAGCAGTTCTTC.

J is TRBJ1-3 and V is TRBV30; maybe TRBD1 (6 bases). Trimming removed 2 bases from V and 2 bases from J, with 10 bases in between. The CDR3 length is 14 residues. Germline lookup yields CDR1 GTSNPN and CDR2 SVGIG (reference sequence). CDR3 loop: CAWSTGNPGNTIYF. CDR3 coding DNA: TGTGCCTGGAGTACAGGGAACCCTGGAAACACCATATATTTT. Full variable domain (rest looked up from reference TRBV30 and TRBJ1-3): SQTIHQWPATLVQPVGSPLSLECTVEGTSNPNLYWYRQAAGRGLQLLFYSVGIGQISSEVPQNLSASRPQDRQFILSSKKLLLSDSGFYLCAWSTGNPGNTIYFGEGSWLTVV.